This TCR beta chain comes out of a study of T cell responses to AZD1222 COVID-19 vaccine. Here immunoSEQ multiplex PCR was the method, and the copy in TCRdb shows in-frame clones only, minus some. The table has more than 80,000 clones, 70% to 90% seen once. Germline V gene data show CDR1 as SGHRS and CDR2 as YFSETQ. V was clipped by 0 bases and J by 6 bases, with 18 bases between them. The CDR3 is 16 residues long. This receptor was identified in an adult who received the AZD1222 COVID-19 vaccine. The sample consisted of peripheral blood, taken 28 days after the second AZD1222 dose. The J gene is TRBJ1-2, the V gene TRBV5-1; D is unclear. The DNA of the CDR3 is TGCGCCAGCAGCTTGGCCTTAGCAGAAGGAGGCAATGGCTACACCTTC. As protein: CASSLALAEGGNGYTF.